This T cell receptor beta chain was documented in a study of blood T cells in healthy people across ages. Next came a second PCR, run for about 7 to 12 cycles, which used a sample-barcoded 5' primer along with a J-beta primer mix. TCRdb recomputed calls from the 5' RACE reads with MiXCR, one row per CDR3 protein. This sample yields around 1.5 million distinct CDR3 sequences, of which 59% are seen a single time; 6.5% to 8.5% belongs to the top ten. In this sample, this clonotype turned up a few times. The CDR3 length is 14 residues. The germline V gene has CDR1 MGHRA and CDR2 YSYEKL. V dropped 0 bases and J dropped 5 bases, with 8 bases sitting between them.

The gene calls are TRBV4-1 and TRBJ2-1; no firm D call. The TCR sequence derives from a man younger than 35 in good health. The specimen was blood. The CDR3 region has the DNA TGCGCCAGCAGCCAAGAGTTATCCAACAATGAGCAGTTCTTC. Translating it yields CASSQELSNNEQFF.